These 2 T cell receptor beta chains originate from one sample sequenced in a study of shared clonotypes between healthy human individuals. TCRdb's copy holds only in-frame clones and misses some; the assay was immunoSEQ multiplex PCR. Of roughly 500,000 clones in the sample, about three quarters were seen once. Material: PBMCs. The source is a woman aged 40 to 55 in good health. Some clones in this sample may be carry-over from other donors' samples.

This clone was detected a few times. CDR3 in DNA: TGCGCCAGCAGCGCGGGACAGCTCACAGATACGCAGTATTTT. Residues: CASSAGQLTDTQYF. This rearrangement joins TRBV5-1 to TRBJ2-3; D is perhaps TRBD1 (7 bases). This CDR3 has 14 residues. In germline, CDR1 is SGHRS, CDR2 YFSETQ. V was shortened by 4 bases and J by 2 bases, with 11 bases between the two germline ends.

The V gene is TRBV5-6, the J gene TRBJ2-3, with TRBD1 as a possible D gene (6 bases). The germline CDR1 and CDR2 sequences are SGHDT and YYEEEE. Between the trimmed V and J ends, which lost 2 bases and 3 bases, there was a span of 16 bases. This CDR3 spans 16 amino acids. As DNA, the CDR3 is TGTGCCAGCAGCTTTTCGCAGGGGTATGGTACAGATACGCAGTATTTT. Protein sequence: CASSFSQGYGTDTQYF.